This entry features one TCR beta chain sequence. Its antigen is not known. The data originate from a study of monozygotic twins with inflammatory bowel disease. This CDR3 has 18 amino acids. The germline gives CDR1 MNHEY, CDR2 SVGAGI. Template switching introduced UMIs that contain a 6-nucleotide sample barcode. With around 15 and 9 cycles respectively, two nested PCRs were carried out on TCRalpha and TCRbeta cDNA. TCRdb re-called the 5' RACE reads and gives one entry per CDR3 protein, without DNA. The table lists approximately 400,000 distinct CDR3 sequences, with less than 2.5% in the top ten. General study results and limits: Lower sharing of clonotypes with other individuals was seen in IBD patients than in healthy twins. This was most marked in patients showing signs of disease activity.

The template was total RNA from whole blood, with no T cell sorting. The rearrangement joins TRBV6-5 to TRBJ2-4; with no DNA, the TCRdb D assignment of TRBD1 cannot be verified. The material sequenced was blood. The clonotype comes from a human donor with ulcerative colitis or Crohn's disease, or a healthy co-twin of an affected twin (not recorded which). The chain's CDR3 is CASSSGTGGLLAKNIQYF.